Following are 15 T cell receptor beta chains from one sample sequenced in a study of blood T cell repertoires in COVID-19. Assay: immunoSEQ multiplex PCR; the TCRdb copy retains only in-frame clones and omits some. The data contain around 340,000 clones, roughly 87% of them seen just once; the ten biggest clones take up around 4%. Source material: peripheral blood. The receptors derive from a woman aged 55 to 70 with COVID-19, enrolled during active disease.

This sequence joins TRBV20-1 and TRBJ1-5; 9 bases map to TRBD1. J lost 2 bases, V lost 3 bases, and 11 bases had no gene match. The CDR3 spans 17 residues. Germline V gene sequence: CDR1 DFQATT, CDR2 SNEGSKA (reference sequence). The DNA for the CDR3 is TGCAGTGCTAGTCTGGAGACAGGGGGTTTTCGCAATCAGCCCCAGCATTTT. This gives the protein CSASLETGGFRNQPQHF.

CDR3 in DNA: TGCGCCAGCAGCTTGGCCTCGACTGGATTTGGCTACACCTTC. Encoded protein: CASSLASTGFGYTF. The chain links TRBV5-1 to TRBJ1-2, with no clear D. The CDR3 consists of 14 residues. Trimming shortened V by 0 bases and J by 7 bases, and 13 bases separated the two germline ends. The germline V gene has CDR1 SGHRS and CDR2 YFSETQ.

The chain uses TRBV27 and TRBJ2-5, with 9 positions matching TRBD1. This CDR3 region has 14 residues. Germline CDR1 is MNHEY and CDR2 is SMNVEV (reference sequence). Losses at the gene ends were 11 bases for V and 3 bases for J; bases not matched to a gene: 10. The CDR3 region is CAVKLGQGKETQYF. The CDR3 coding sequence is TGTGCCGTAAAGTTGGGACAGGGAAAAGAGACCCAGTACTTC.

The rearrangement links TRBV6-5 to TRBJ2-1; weak D call: TRBD1 (6 bases). Germline CDR1 and CDR2: MNHEY and SVGAGI. The CDR3 runs 14 residues. Trimming left V 6 bases short and J 6 bases short, with 15 bases between. CDR3 sequence reads: CASSRDVQGNEQFF. The CDR3, as DNA: TGTGCCAGCAGCCGGGACGTACAGGGCAATGAGCAGTTCTTC.

The J gene is TRBJ1-1, the V gene TRBV7-9, with D uncertain. Trimming took off 5 bases at V and 1 base at J, with 2 bases between the two ends. CDR1 is SEHNR and CDR2 is FQNEAQ in the germline V gene (reference sequence). CDR3 length: 11 residues. CDR3 in amino acids: CASSQNTEAFF. The CDR3 nucleotides are TGTGCCAGCAGCCAGAACACTGAAGCTTTCTTT.

The V call is TRBV4-1, the J call TRBJ2-1; 10 bases fit TRBD2. Per the germline V gene, CDR1 is MGHRA and CDR2 is YSYEKL. Germline trimming cut 2 bases from V and 8 bases from J; bases unmatched to any gene: 6. The CDR3 extends over 15 amino acids. The CDR3 reads CASSQPSGGWYEQFF. As DNA, the CDR3 is TGCGCCAGCAGCCAACCTAGCGGGGGCTGGTATGAGCAGTTCTTC.

In this sample, this clone turned up once. V usage is TRBV9 and J usage is TRBJ2-3, with D hard to call. This CDR3 is built from 13 residues. Germline V gene sequence: CDR1 SGDLS, CDR2 YYNGEE. V was cut by 6 bases and J by 0 bases, with 8 bases left in between. The CDR3 DNA reads TGTGCCAGCAAAGGAGAGAGCACAGATACGCAGTATTTT. It is translated as CASKGESTDTQYF. Full variable domain (outside the CDR3, taken from reference TRBV9 and TRBJ2-3): DSGVTQTPKHLITATGQRVTLRCSPRSGDLSVYWYQQSLDQGLQFLIQYYNGEERAKGNILERFSAQQFPDLHSELNLSSLELGDSALYFCASKGESTDTQYFGPGTRLTVL.

The J gene is TRBJ1-1, the V gene TRBV13, with 9 bases aligning to TRBD1. With V trimmed by 6 bases and J by 11 bases, 16 bases remained unmatched. CDR3 length equals 15 residues. In germline, CDR1 is PRHDT, CDR2 FYEKMQ (reference sequence). The CDR3 coding sequence is TGTGCCAGCAGGGCTCGGACAGGGGCGTCCCCTGGGGCTTTCTTT. Its translation is CASRARTGASPGAFF. The full variable domain, with the rest looked up from reference TRBV13 and TRBJ1-1, is AAGVIQSPRHLIKEKRETATLKCYPIPRHDTVYWYQQGPGQDPQFLISFYEKMQSDKGSIPDRFSAQQFSDYHSELNMSSLELGDSALYFCASRARTGASPGAFFGQGTRLTVV.

The chain couples TRBV19 to TRBJ1-2, with 11 bases that match TRBD1. The germline gives CDR1 LNHDA, CDR2 SQIVND (reference sequence). Losses at the gene ends were 2 bases for V and 4 bases for J; bases not matched to a gene: 6. The CDR3 sequence is 16 residues long. CDR3 nucleotides: TGTGCCAGTAGTATACCAACGGGACAGGGGGTCTATGGCTACACCTTC. Residues: CASSIPTGQGVYGYTF.

The chain recombines TRBV12-3 or TRBV12-4 with TRBJ1-4, with no clear D. V was cut by 6 bases and J by 11 bases, with 16 bases left in between. CDR3 length equals 13 residues. The CDR3 reads CASSAEALGKLFF. As DNA, the CDR3 is TGTGCCAGCAGCGCCGAGGCCTTGGGTAAACTGTTTTTT.

The chain recombines TRBV20-1 with TRBJ2-3; no clear D gene. Germline V gene data show CDR1 as DFQATT and CDR2 as SNEGSKA (reference sequence). The CDR3 extends over 11 amino acids. The V gene lost 7 bases and the J gene lost 5 bases, with 10 bases spanning the gap. CDR3 protein: CSVSARDTQYF. In DNA form, the CDR3 reads TGCAGTGTTTCGGCTAGAGATACGCAGTATTTT.

The rearrangement joins TRBV5-1 to TRBJ1-6; tentative D call: TRBD1 (6 bases). Germline loops: CDR1 SGHRS, CDR2 YFSETQ. With 0 bases removed from V and 6 bases from J, the gap between germline ends came to 10 bases. The CDR3 spans 15 residues. The DNA for the CDR3 is TGCGCCAGCAGCTTGGAAGCAGGGGCTAATTCACCCCTCCACTTT. Translation: CASSLEAGANSPLHF.

In nucleotides, the CDR3 is TGTGCCAGCAGCCAAGTGGAGAGGGGGGGGACCCAGTACTTC. Translation gives CASSQVERGGTQYF. The chain uses TRBV3-1 (or the pseudogene TRBV3-2) and TRBJ2-5; perhaps TRBD2 as D (7 bases). The CDR3 extends over 14 amino acids. Trimming shortened V by 1 base and J by 7 bases, and 13 bases separated the two germline ends. Germline V gene data show CDR1 as LGHDT and CDR2 as YNNKEL (reference sequence).

The chain recombines TRBV19 with TRBJ1-2, with D perhaps matching TRBD1 (5 bases). Germline assignment: CDR1 LNHDA and CDR2 SQIVND (reference sequence). This CDR3 is 13 amino acids long. Deletions cut 10 bases from V and 7 bases from J, with 19 bases between. This CDR3 reads CATHQVGAGGYTF. The CDR3, as DNA: TGTGCCACCCACCAGGTTGGGGCCGGTGGCTACACCTTC.

The rearrangement uses TRBV15 and TRBJ1-3; no reliable D call. In germline, CDR1 is LNHNV, CDR2 YYDKDF (reference sequence). Between the trimmed V and J ends, which lost 0 bases and 3 bases, there was a span of 12 bases. CDR3 length: 16 amino acids. The CDR3 loop reads CATSRDHVTSGNTIYF. CDR3 nucleotides: TGTGCCACCAGCAGAGATCATGTCACAAGTGGAAACACCATATATTTT.